The sequence of this TCR beta chain was determined in a study of T cell responses to AZD1222 COVID-19 vaccine. The wider study: Analysis merged second doses at about 4 or about 12 weeks. General observations from the study: There were mostly white British donors and more females than males, and clonal diversity was possibly underestimated.

TCRdb's copy holds only in-frame clones and misses some; the assay was immunoSEQ multiplex PCR. In the table there are around 92,000 clones, approximately 90% of which are singletons. The J segment lost 5 bases and the V segment lost 4 bases, leaving 6 bases of the junction unmatched. The CDR3 is 14 amino acids. Germline CDR1 SGHRS, CDR2 YFSETQ. As for this clone: As yet, its antigen is unknown.

The source material was peripheral blood, sampled on day 0 of AZD1222 vaccination. V is TRBV5-1 and J is TRBJ1-1; 9 bases line up with TRBD1. The clonotype comes from an adult in good health. DNA of the CDR3: TGCGCCAGCAGCACGGACAGGGGTTTAACTGAAGCTTTCTTT. This codes for CASSTDRGLTEAFF.